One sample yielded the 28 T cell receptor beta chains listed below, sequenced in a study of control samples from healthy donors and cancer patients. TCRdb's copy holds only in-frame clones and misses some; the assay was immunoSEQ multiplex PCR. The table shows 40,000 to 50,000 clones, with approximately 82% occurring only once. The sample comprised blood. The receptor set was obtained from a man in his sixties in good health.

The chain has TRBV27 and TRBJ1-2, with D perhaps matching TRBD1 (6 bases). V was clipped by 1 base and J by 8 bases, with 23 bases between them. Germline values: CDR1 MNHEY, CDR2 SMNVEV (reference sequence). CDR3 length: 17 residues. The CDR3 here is CASSLFPPGQGSHGYTF. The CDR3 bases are TGTGCCAGCAGTTTATTCCCACCCGGGCAGGGGAGTCACGGCTACACCTTC.

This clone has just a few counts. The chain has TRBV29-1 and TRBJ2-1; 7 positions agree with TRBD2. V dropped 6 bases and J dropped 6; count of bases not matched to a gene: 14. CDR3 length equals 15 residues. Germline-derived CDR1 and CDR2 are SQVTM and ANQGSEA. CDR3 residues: CSVTGQPAGLNEQFF. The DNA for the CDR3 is TGCAGCGTAACCGGCCAGCCAGCGGGACTCAATGAGCAGTTCTTC.

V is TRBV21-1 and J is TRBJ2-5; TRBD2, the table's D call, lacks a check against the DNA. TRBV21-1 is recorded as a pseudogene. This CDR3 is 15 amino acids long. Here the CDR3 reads CASSPRTSGKETQYF. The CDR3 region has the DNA TGTGCCAGCAGCCCACGGACTAGCGGGAAAGAGACCCAGTACTTC.

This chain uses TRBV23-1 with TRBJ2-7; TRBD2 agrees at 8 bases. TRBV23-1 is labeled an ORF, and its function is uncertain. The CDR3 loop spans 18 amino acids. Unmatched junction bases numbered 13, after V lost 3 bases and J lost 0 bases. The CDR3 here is CASSHFPGGGHPSYEQYF. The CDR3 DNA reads TGCGCCAGCAGTCACTTCCCCGGGGGGGGACATCCCTCCTACGAGCAGTACTTC.

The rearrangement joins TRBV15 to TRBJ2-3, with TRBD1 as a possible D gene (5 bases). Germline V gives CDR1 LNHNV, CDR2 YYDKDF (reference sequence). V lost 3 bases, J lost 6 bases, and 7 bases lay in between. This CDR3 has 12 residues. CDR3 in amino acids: CATSRAGDTQYF. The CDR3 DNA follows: TGTGCCACCAGCAGGGCAGGGGATACGCAGTATTTT.

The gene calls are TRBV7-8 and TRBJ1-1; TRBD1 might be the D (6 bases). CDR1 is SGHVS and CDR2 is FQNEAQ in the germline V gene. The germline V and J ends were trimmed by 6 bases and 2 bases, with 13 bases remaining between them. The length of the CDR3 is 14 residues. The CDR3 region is CASRPQGSNTEAFF. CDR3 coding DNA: TGTGCCAGCAGGCCCCAGGGGAGCAACACTGAAGCTTTCTTT.

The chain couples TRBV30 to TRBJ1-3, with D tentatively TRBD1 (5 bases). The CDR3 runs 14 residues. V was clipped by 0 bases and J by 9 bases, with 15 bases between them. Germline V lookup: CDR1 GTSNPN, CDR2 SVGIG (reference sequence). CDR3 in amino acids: CAWSVITGGGTIYF. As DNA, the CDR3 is TGTGCCTGGAGTGTAATTACAGGTGGAGGCACCATATATTTT.

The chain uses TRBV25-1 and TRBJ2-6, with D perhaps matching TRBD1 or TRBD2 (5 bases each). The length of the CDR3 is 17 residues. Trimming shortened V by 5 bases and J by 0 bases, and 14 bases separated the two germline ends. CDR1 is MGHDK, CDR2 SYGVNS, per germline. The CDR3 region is CASSPRDVLSGANVLTF. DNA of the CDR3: TGTGCCAGCAGTCCCCGGGACGTCCTCTCTGGGGCCAACGTCCTGACTTTC.

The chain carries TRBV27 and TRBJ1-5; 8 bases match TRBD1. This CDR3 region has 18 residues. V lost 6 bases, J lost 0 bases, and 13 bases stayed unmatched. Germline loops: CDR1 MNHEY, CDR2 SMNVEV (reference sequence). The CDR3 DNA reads TGTGCCAGCAGGCGAAACGGACAGGGCGCTTATAGCAATCAGCCCCAGCATTTT. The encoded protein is CASRRNGQGAYSNQPQHF.

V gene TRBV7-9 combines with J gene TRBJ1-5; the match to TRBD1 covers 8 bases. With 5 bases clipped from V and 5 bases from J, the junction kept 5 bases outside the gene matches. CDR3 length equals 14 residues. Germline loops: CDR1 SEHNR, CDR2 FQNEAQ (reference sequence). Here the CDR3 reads CASSVDRAYQPQHF. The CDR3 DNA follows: TGTGCCAGCAGCGTGGACAGGGCGTATCAGCCCCAGCATTTT.

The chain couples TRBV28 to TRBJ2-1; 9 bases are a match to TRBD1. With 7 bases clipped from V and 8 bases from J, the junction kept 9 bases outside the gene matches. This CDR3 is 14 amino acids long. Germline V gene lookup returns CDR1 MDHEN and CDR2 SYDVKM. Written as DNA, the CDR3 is TGTGCCAGCATCGGACAGGGGCGGTGGGATGAGCAGTTCTTC. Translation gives CASIGQGRWDEQFF.

The CDR3 DNA reads TGTGCCTGGAGTGTACAGGGAATGGCTAATGAAAAACTGTTTTTT. Amino acids: CAWSVQGMANEKLFF. V gene TRBV30 combines with J gene TRBJ1-4; possibly TRBD1 for D (6 bases). Germline CDR1 and CDR2: GTSNPN and SVGIG (reference sequence). Trimming cost V 0 bases and J 3 bases, with 11 bases left between them. There are 15 residues in the CDR3.

CDR3 nucleotide sequence: TGTGCCAGCAGCTTGGCCGTGACTCCAGGAGGGCAGCCCCAGCATTTT. This encodes CASSLAVTPGGQPQHF. This chain connects TRBV5-6 to TRBJ1-5; no definite D call. V gave up 0 bases and J gave up 7 bases, with 17 bases separating them. Germline assignment: CDR1 SGHDT and CDR2 YYEEEE. The CDR3 is 16 residues long.

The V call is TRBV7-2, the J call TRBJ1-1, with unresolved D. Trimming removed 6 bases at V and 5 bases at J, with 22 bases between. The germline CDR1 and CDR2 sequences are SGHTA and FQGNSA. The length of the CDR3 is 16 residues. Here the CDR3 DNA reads TGTGCCAGCAGGCTACCAGAGGCGGGGAGAGAGACTGAAGCTTTCTTT. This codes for CASRLPEAGRETEAFF.

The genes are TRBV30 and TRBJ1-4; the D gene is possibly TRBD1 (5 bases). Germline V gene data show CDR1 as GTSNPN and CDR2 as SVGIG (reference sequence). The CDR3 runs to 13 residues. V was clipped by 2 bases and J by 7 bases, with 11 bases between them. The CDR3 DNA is TGTGCCTGGAGTCGAACAGGAGGTGAAAAACTGTTTTTT. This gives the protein CAWSRTGGEKLFF.

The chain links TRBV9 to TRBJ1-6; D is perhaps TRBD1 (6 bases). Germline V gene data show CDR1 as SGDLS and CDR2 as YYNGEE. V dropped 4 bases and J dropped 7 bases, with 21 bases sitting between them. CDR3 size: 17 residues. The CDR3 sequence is CASSPGAGAQGNSPLHF. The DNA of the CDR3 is TGTGCCAGCAGCCCAGGAGCGGGGGCCCAGGGGAATTCACCCCTCCACTTT.

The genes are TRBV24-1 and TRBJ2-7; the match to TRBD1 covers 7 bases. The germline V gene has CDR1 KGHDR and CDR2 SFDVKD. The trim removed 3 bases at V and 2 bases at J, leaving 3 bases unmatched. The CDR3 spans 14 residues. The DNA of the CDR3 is TGTGCCACCAGTGATCCGACAGGGCCCTACGAGCAGTACTTC. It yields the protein CATSDPTGPYEQYF.

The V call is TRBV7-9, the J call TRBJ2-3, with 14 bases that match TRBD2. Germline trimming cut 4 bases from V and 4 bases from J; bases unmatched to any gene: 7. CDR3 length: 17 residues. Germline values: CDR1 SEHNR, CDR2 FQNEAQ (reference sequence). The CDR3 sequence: CASSSGLAGVSADTQYF. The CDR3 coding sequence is TGTGCCAGCAGCTCGGGACTAGCGGGAGTGTCGGCAGATACGCAGTATTTT. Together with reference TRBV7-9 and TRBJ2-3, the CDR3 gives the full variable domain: DTGVSQNPRHKITKRGQNVTFRCDPISEHNRLYWYRQTLGQGPEFLTYFQNEAQLEKSRLLSDRFSAERPKGSFSTLEIQRTEQGDSAMYLCASSSGLAGVSADTQYFGPGTRLTVL.

In nucleotides, the CDR3 is TGCGCCAGCAGCCAAGCAGGGGGAAGACAGCCCCAGCATTTT. Translated: CASSQAGGRQPQHF. The chain couples TRBV4-1 to TRBJ1-5; 7 positions agree with TRBD1. The CDR3 sequence is 14 residues long. Germline CDR1 and CDR2: MGHRA and YSYEKL. J lost 7 bases, V lost 1 base, and 4 bases had no gene match.

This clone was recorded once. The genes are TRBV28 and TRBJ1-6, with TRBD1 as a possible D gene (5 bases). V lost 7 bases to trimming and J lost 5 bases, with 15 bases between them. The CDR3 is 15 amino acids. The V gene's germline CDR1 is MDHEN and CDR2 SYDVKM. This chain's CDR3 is CASMILQGNNSPLHF. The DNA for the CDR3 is TGTGCCAGCATGATTCTTCAGGGTAATAATTCACCCCTCCACTTT.

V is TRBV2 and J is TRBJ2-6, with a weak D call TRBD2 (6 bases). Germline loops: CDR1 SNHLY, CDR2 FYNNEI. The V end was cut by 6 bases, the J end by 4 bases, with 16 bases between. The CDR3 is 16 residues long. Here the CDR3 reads CASSPPGVRGANVLTF. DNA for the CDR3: TGTGCCAGCAGCCCCCCGGGGGTAAGAGGGGCCAACGTCCTGACTTTC.

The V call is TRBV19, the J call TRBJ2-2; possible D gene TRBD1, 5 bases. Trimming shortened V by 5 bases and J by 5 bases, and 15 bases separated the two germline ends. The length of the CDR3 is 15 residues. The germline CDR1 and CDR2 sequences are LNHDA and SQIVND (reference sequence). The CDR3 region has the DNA TGTGCCAGTAGTCCCTCGGGTGGGGCAACCGGGGAGCTGTTTTTT. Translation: CASSPSGGATGELFF.

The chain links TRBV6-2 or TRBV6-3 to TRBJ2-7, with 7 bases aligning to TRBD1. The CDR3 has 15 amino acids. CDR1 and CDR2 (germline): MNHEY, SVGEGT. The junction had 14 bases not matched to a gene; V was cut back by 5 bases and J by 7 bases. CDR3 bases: TGTGCCAGCAGTCTATCGGACAGGCGTCCGAGGGAGCAGTACTTC. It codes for CASSLSDRRPREQYF.

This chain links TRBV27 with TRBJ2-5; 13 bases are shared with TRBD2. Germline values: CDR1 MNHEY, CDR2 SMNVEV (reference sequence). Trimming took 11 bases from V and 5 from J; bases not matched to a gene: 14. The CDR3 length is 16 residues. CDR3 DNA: TGTGCCTCGAGGGCACTAGCGGGGGGGCCAAGCGAGACCCAGTACTTC. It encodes CASRALAGGPSETQYF.

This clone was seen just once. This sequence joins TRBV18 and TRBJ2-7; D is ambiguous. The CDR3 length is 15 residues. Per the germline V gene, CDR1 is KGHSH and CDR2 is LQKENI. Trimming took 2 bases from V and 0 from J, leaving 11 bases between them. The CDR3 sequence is CASSPAAVYSYEQYF. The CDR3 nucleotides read TGTGCCAGCTCACCAGCGGCAGTATACTCCTACGAGCAGTACTTC.

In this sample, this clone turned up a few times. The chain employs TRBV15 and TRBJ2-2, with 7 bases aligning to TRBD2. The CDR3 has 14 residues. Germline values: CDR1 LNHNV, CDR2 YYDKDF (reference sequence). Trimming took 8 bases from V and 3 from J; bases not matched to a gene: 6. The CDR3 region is CATSTGGDTGELFF. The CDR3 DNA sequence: TGTGCCACCTCTACTGGGGGGGACACCGGGGAGCTGTTTTTT.

The chain's CDR3 is CASSRTGQGTYEQYF. The CDR3, as DNA: TGTGCCAGCAGCCGAACGGGACAGGGAACCTACGAGCAGTACTTC. The chain joins TRBV14 to TRBJ2-7; 9 bases map to TRBD1. The CDR3 has 15 residues. Germline V gene sequence: CDR1 SGHDN, CDR2 FVKESK. With 4 bases clipped from V and 2 bases from J, the junction kept 6 bases outside the gene matches.

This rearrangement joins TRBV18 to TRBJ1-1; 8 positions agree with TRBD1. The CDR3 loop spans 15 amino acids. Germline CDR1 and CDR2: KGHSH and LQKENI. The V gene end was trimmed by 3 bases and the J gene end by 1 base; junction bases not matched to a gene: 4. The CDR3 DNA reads TGTGCCAGCTCACCGACGGACAGGGCGAACACTGAAGCTTTCTTT. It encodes CASSPTDRANTEAFF.